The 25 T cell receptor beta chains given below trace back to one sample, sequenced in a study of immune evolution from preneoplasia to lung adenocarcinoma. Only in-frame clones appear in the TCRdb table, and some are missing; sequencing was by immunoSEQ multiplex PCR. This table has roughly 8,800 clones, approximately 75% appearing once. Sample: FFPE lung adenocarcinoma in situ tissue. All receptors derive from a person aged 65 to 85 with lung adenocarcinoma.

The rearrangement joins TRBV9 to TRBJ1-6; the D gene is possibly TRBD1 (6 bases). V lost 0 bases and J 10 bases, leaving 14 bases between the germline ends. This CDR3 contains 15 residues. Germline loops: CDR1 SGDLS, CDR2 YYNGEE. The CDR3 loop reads CASSVDHREDSPLHF. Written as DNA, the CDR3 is TGTGCCAGCAGCGTAGATCACAGGGAGGACTCACCCCTCCACTTT.

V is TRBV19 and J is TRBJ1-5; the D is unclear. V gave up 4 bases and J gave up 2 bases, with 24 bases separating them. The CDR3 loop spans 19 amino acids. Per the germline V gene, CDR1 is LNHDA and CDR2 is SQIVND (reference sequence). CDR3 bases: TGTGCCAGTAGTACCCCCCGCGTGGACCGCCGGTCTGGCAATCAGCCCCAGCATTTT. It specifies CASSTPRVDRRSGNQPQHF. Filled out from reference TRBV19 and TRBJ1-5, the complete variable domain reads DGGITQSPKYLFRKEGQNVTLSCEQNLNHDAMYWYRQDPGQGLRLIYYSQIVNDFQKGDIAEGYSVSREKKESFPLTVTSAQKNPTAFYLCASSTPRVDRRSGNQPQHFGDGTRLSIL.

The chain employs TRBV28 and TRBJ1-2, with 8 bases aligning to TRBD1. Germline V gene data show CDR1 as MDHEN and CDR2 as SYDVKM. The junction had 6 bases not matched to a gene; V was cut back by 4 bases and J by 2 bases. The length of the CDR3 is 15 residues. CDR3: CASSSAGGENYGYTF. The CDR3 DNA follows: TGTGCCAGCAGTTCCGCAGGGGGCGAGAACTATGGCTACACCTTC.

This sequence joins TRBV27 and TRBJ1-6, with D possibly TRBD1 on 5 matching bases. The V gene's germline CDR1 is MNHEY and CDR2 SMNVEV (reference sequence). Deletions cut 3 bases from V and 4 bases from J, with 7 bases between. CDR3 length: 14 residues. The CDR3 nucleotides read TGTGCCAGCAGTTTCGGACATTATAATTCACCCCTCCACTTT. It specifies CASSFGHYNSPLHF.

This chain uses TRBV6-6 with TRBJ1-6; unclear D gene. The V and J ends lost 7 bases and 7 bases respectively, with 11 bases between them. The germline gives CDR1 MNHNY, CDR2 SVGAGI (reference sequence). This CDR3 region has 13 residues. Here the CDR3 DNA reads TGTGCCAGCAAGGCCCTTGGGAATTCACCCCTCCACTTT. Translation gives CASKALGNSPLHF.

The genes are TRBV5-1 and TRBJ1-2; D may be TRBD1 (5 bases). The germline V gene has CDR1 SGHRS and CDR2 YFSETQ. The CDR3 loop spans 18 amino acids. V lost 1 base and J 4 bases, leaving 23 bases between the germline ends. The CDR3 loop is CASSLHSRQPGSTYGYTF. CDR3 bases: TGCGCCAGCAGCTTGCATTCACGACAACCAGGGTCCACCTATGGCTACACCTTC.

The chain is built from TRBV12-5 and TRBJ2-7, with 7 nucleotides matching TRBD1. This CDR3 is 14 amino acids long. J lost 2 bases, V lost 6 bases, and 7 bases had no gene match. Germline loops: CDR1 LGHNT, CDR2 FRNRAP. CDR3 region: CASGRTGSPYEQYF. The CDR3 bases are TGTGCTAGTGGCAGGACAGGAAGTCCCTACGAGCAGTACTTC.

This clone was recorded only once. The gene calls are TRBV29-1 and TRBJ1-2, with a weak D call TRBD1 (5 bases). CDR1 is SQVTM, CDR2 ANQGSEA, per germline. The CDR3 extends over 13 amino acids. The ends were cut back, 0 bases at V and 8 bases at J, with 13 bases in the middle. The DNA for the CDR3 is TGCAGCGTTGAAGAGGGCGGGACCGACGGCTACACCTTC. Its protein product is CSVEEGGTDGYTF. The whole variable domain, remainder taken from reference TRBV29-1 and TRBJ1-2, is SAVISQKPSRDICQRGTSLTIQCQVDSQVTMMFWYRQQPGQSLTLIATANQGSEATYESGFVIDKFPISRPNLTFSTLTVSNMSPEDSSIYLCSVEEGGTDGYTFGSGTRLTVV.

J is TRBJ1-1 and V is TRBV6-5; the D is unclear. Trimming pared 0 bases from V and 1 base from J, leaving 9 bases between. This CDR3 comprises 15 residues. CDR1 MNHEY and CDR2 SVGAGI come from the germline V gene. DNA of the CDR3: TGTGCCAGCAGTTACTCGACTAGAGGGAACACTGAAGCTTTCTTT. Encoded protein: CASSYSTRGNTEAFF.

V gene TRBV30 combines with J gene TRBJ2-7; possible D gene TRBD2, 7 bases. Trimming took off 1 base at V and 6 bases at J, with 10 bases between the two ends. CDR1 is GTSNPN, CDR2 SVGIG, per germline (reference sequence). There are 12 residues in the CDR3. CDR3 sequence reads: CAWSEAGAEQYF. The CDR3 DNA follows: TGTGCCTGGAGTGAGGCGGGGGCCGAGCAGTACTTC.

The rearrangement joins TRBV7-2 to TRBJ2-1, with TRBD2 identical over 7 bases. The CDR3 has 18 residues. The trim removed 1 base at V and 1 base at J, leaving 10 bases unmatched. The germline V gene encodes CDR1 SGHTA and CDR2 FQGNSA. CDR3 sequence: CASSLVSRGGHSYNEQFF. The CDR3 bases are TGTGCCAGCAGCTTAGTCTCGCGGGGAGGGCATTCCTACAATGAGCAGTTCTTC. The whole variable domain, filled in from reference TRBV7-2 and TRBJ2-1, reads GAGVSQSPSNKVTEKGKDVELRCDPISGHTALYWYRQSLGQGLEFLIYFQGNSAPDKSGLPSDRFSAERTGGSVSTLTIQRTQQEDSAVYLCASSLVSRGGHSYNEQFFGPGTRLTVL.

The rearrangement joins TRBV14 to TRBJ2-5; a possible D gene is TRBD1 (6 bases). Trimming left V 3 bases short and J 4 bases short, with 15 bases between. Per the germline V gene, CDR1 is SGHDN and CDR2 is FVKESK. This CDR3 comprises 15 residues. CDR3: CASSHLLTGRETQYF. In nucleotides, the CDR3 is TGTGCCAGCAGCCATCTTCTCACAGGGAGAGAGACCCAGTACTTC.

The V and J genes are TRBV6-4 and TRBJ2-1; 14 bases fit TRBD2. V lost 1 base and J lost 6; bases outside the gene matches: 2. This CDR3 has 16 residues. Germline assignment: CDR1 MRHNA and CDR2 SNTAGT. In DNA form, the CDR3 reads TGTGCCAGCAGTGACTTAGGACTAGCGGGGGGCAATGAGCAGTTCTTC. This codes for CASSDLGLAGGNEQFF.

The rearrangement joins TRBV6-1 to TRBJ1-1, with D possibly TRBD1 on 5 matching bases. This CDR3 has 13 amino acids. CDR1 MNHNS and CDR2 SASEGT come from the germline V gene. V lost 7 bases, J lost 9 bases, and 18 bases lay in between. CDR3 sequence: CASIGREVRKAFF. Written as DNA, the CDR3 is TGTGCCAGCATCGGCAGGGAGGTGAGAAAAGCTTTCTTT.

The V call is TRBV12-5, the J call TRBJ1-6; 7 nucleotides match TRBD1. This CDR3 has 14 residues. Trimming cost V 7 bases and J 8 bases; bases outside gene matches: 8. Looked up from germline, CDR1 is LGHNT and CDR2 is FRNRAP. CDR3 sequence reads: CASASTGRHSPLHF. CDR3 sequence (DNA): TGTGCTAGTGCTTCGACAGGGAGACATTCACCCCTCCACTTT.

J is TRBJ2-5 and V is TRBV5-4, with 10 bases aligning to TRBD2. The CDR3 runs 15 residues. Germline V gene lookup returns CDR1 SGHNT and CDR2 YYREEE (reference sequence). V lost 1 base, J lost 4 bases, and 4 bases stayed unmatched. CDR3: CASSLRLAGVETQYF. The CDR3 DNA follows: TGTGCCAGCAGCTTGAGGCTAGCGGGAGTAGAGACCCAGTACTTC.

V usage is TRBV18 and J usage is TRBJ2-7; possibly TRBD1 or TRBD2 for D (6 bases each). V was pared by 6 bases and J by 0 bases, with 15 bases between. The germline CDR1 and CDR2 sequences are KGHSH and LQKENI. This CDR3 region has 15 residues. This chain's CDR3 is CASSRGTSSSYEQYF. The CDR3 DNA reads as TGTGCCAGCTCTCGCGGGACATCAAGCTCCTACGAGCAGTACTTC.

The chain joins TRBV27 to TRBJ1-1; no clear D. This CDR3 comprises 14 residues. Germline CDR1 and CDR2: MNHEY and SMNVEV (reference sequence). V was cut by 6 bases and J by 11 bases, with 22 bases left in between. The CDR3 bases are TGTGCCAGCAGGCCGCCGGGCCCCCCGACACGGGCTTTCTTT. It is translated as CASRPPGPPTRAFF.

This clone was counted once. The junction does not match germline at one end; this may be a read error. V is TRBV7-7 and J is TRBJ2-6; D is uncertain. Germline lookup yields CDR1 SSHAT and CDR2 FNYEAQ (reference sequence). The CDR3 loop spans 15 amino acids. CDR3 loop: CASSLGQAFSNVLTF. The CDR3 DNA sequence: TGTGCTAGCAGCTTAGGCCAGGCTTTTTCCAACGTCCTGACTTTC.

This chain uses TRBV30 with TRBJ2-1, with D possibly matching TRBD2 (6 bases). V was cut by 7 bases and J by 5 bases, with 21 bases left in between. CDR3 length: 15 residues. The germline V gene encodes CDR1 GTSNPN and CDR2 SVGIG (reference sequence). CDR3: CASQRSRERDNEQFF. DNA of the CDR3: TGTGCCTCCCAGAGGTCACGGGAGCGCGACAATGAGCAGTTCTTC.

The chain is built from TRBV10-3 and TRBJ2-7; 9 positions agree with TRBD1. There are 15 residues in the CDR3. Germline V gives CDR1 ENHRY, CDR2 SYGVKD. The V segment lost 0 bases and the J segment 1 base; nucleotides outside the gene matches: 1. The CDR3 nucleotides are TGTGCCATCAGTGAGTCGGGACAGGGATCCTACGAGCAGTACTTC. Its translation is CAISESGQGSYEQYF.

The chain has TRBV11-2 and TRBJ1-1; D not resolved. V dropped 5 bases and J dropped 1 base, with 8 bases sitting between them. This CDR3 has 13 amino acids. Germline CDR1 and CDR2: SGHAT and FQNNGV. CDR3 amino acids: CASSLTQNTEAFF. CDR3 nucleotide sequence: TGTGCCAGCAGCCTGACCCAGAACACTGAAGCTTTCTTT.

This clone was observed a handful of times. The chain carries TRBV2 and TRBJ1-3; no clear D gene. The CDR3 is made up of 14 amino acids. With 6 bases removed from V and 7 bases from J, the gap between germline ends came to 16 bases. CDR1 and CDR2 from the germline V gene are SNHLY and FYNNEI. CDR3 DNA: TGTGCCAGCAGCAGAGACTCGTCGGCTAACACCATATATTTT. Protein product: CASSRDSSANTIYF.

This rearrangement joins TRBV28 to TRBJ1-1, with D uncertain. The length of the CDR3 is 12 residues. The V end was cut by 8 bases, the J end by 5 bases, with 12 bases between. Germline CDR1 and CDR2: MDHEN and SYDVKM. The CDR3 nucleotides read TGTGCCAGCCATGGCGATTGGACTGAAGCTTTCTTT. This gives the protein CASHGDWTEAFF.

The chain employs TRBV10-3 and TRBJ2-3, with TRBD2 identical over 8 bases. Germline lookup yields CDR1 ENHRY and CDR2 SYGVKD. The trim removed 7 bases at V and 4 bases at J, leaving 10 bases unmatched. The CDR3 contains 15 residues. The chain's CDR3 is CAIKFSTGGADTQYF. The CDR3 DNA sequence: TGTGCCATCAAGTTCTCCACGGGAGGGGCAGATACGCAGTATTTT.